This T cell receptor (beta chain) was profiled in a study of cytomegalovirus exposure and HLA in healthy donors (dated by TCRdb to the late 2010s). The study in broad terms: In an earlier analysis of fewer than 750 of the donors, 276 Gb of sequence data and 90 million to 120 million unique TCR beta sequences from roughly 190 million T cells were reported. Approximately 300 gigabases of sequencing data and 91 million or so unique TCR sequences made up an early release that covered 640 HLA-typed donors. The genetic ancestry cluster associated with self-reported Caucasian donors included around 76% of the roughly 360 genotyped donors. The study was designed to test whether signatures of past pathogen exposure could be identified by cataloging public T cell receptors. The study used immunosequencing to profile the T cell repertoires of 600 to 850 subjects and linked those repertoires to cytomegalovirus serostatus. Along with the roughly 700-subject first cohort, a separate validation cohort of about 110 different subjects was used. High-throughput TCR immunosequencing, statistical association of individual TCRs with disease status, and machine learning were combined to predict cytomegalovirus infection status. A later analysis re-examined previously published TCR beta repertoires from roughly 720 donors and added high-resolution HLA genotyping to investigate patterns of TCR occurrence. Rather than using new phenotypic data, the later analysis identified candidate immune exposures from TCR beta sequences and from how often those sequences occurred across donors. An earlier analysis of 587 of the donors applied high-throughput TCR beta sequencing to assess whether each TCR beta V gene segment acted as functional or pseudogenic. Alongside the repertoire data, information on donor age, sex, ethnicity and CMV serostatus was compiled. A later genetic analysis used genome-wide SNP genotypes for about 65% of the roughly 700 donors, treating that subset as a discovery cohort. Every discovery cohort repertoire had been produced on one sequencing platform. Both class I and class II loci were covered by HLA typing, at four-digit resolution. The number of typed donors differed by locus: about 629-640 for A, B, C, DRB1 and DQB1; some 540 for DQA1; 606 for DPA1; and about 470 for DPB1. Several DR-DQ haplotypes were treated as single units for association and clustering because of strong linkage in the cohort. Across some 400 genotyped donors of the cohort, an average of about 250,000 unique TCR beta nucleotide sequences per donor were sequenced, and approximately 19% of those sequences were non-productive.

What the study reported, not specific to this receptor: CMV serostatus was the only immune exposure information available for the cohort. Linkage disequilibrium might explain the correlated functional status among segregating V segments, but an unknown experimental factor could not be excluded. A further reported finding was that TCR beta sequences accurately predicted the HLA-A and HLA-B alleles for most subjects in the first cohort. Because counts were too low, about 17 rarely observed V segments, including chromosome 9 orphons, were excluded from the earlier analysis of several hundred of the donors. A later analysis found that most CMV-associated TCR beta chains appeared HLA-restricted, with HLA associations seemingly driven largely by CMV exposure. A later analysis associated 15,000 to 20,000 TCR beta sequences with specific HLA alleles at a false discovery rate of 0.05. A later analysis found that TCR association rates varied across HLA loci, with DRB1 alleles showing the most associated TCRs and HLA-C alleles the fewest. Several of the top co-occurrence clusters appeared to be linked to parvovirus B19, influenza, CMV and Epstein-Barr virus, according to a later analysis. A cluster of highly shared sequence variants was judged likely to be a technical artifact of the sequencing pipeline. The presence/absence analyses assumed that sequencing depth was roughly uniform across donors, and that assumption may not be true. Assigning TCR associations to individual alleles was difficult when HLA alleles, especially DR and DQ, strongly co-occurred. Because HLA typing was missing for some donors at each locus, association tests included only the typed subset. The authors suggested that the approach could potentially be extended to other disease states and immunological phenotypes. A later genetic analysis reported fewer N-insertions in productive TCRs among donors in an Asian-associated ancestry cluster than the roughly 650-donor mean. Most TCR sequences were seen in very few donors, while some public TCRs were found in many individuals. A few of the identified cytomegalovirus-associated TCR beta chains were confirmed in vitro to be specific for cytomegalovirus antigens. Because the 87-base-pair reads could not distinguish some IMGT-functional V segments, including TRBV6-2 and TRBV6-3, those segments were excluded. The classifier was reported to diagnose cytomegalovirus status with high specificity and sensitivity in both the original cohort and the validation cohort. Broadly in line with IMGT annotations, most TCR beta V segments showed up in productive rearrangements about 90% or about 30% of the time in an earlier analysis of approximately 640 of the donors. In a later genetic analysis, a missense DCLRE1C variant was associated with V-gene and J-gene trimming of TCR beta chains, and the association was replicated in an independent cohort. Compared with equally common non-associated chains, HLA-associated TCR beta chains in a later analysis were more clonally expanded and had lower generation probabilities. The cohort was sequenced for TCR beta chains only, and without alpha or paired-chain data the features that could be detected were limited. The study gave a list of 150 to 200 TCR beta chains associated with cytomegalovirus.

CDR1 SNHLY and CDR2 FYNNEI are derived from the germline V gene. V was cut back by 6 bases and J by 5 bases, leaving a gap of 14 bases between them. The CDR3 numbers 13 residues from cysteine through phenylalanine. The kept DNA is CDR3 alone, 39 bases in frame from the first base. The cohort consisted of 600 to 750 healthy bone marrow donors. Cohort members were all nominally healthy when sampled, although unrecorded immune exposures were likely present. The donor was CMV seropositive and was included in the group of 250 to 300 seropositive cohort members. A peripheral blood sample was collected from each donor, and TCR beta sequencing was performed on peripheral blood mononuclear cells. The Qiagen DNeasy Blood Extraction Kit was used to extract genomic DNA from the blood cell samples. The protocol used for the library was the immunoSEQ multiplex PCR assay. A mixture of 60 forward primers for TCR Vbeta segments and 13 reverse primers for TCR Jbeta segments was used in the multiplex PCR. The CDR3 region of rearranged TCR beta genes was amplified from genomic DNA by a multiplex PCR assay. Amplified TCR beta libraries were sequenced as 87-base-pair reads on the Illumina HiSeq System. From the authors' description of their analysis: A later analysis tallied roughly 80 million unique TCR beta chains across the approximately 670 repertoires, and approximately 9.9 million of those chains were shared by two or more donors. Raw reads were error-corrected and collapsed into unique sequences by a nearest-neighbor algorithm in which closely related sequences were merged to remove PCR and sequencing errors. To assign V, D and J gene segments, CDR3 sequences were aligned to IMGT reference sequences. For a sequence to be retained, a match of at least six nucleotides to both a V gene segment and a J gene segment was required. Rearrangements were classified as productive when the CDR3 lacked stop codons and remained in frame with V and J, and all other rearrangements were classified as non-productive. CDR3 was defined according to IMGT convention as the region running from the second conserved V-encoded cysteine to the conserved J-encoded phenylalanine. In an earlier analysis of just under 600 of the donors, sequences lacking an unambiguous match to a single V gene segment were excluded. An earlier analysis of approximately 590 of the donors called V segments functional above 56.7% productive rearrangements and segregating when the between-donor standard deviation exceeded 5%. A statistical classification framework was developed to diagnose cytomegalovirus status using the catalog of TCR beta chain sequences. In a later analysis, V and J genes were assigned by comparing TCR nucleotide sequences against IMGT/GENE-DB human TR gene sequences. The TCRdist pipeline was used in a later analysis to assign CDR3 sequences and most-parsimonious VDJ recombination scenarios. A later analysis defined each TCR beta chain by its CDR3 amino acid sequence plus V-gene family, and excluded reads lacking a unique V-gene family. A later analysis removed 550 to 700 highly shared, low-generation-probability nucleotide sequences to deal with suspected cross-contamination and a sequencing artifact. In a later analysis, a clonal expansion index for each public chain was calculated from normalized within-repertoire ranks of inferred template counts. Generation probabilities in a later analysis came from a VDJ recombination model fitted to out-of-frame rearrangements, and those results were checked against IGoR. A later analysis scored TCR-TCR, TCR-HLA and TCR-CMV co-occurrence with hypergeometric tests, applying a repertoire-size bias correction to TCR pairs. To estimate false discovery rates, a later analysis permuted the HLA or CMV assignments 20 times. In a later analysis, co-occurring TCRs were grouped using DBSCAN, and TCRdist sequence similarity was added for clustering within HLA-allele-positive subsets. Repertoires with fewer than 30,000 or more than 120,000 public chains were left out of co-occurrence clustering, as were four to six repertoires with anomalous nucleotide sharing. TCRdb took over this immuneACCESS table, retaining in-frame rearrangements with V and J assigned. Such tables are incomplete; in checked studies, under half of the missing clones stem from an unresolved V gene, and the remainder is unexplained. From that table come the V and J calls and clone size; the DNA was used to work out D and trimming. This sample lists about 180,000 clones; roughly 80% were detected once. About 1.4% of the sample lies in the top ten.

A note on this clone: The target of this receptor is not known. The input lacks base qualities; no much larger clone sits a single base away.

The chain is encoded by TRBV2 joined to TRBJ2-7; the D segment could be TRBD1, given 5 matching bases. The sequence derives from a girl aged 5 to 17 in good health and CMV-seropositive. Sequenced: PBMCs. The CDR3 reads CASSRLARDEQYF. The nucleotide sequence reads as follows: TGTGCCAGCAGCCGCTTGGCCAGGGACGAGCAGTACTTC.